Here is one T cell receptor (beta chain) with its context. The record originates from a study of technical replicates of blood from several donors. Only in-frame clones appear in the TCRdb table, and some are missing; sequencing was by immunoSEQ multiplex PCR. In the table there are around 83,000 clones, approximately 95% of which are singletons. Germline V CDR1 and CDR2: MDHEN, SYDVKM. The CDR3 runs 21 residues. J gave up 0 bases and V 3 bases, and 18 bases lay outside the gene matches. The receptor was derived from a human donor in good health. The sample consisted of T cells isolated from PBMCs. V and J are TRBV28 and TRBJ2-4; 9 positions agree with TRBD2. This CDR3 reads CASSFPLAREGSAKAKNIQYF. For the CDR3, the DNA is TGTGCCAGCAGTTTCCCCTTGGCGCGGGAGGGCTCCGCTAAAGCCAAAAACATTCAGTACTTC.